The TCR beta chain described here comes from a study of blood T cell repertoires in COVID-19. At the level of the study: Samples representing acute and convalescent COVID-19 were sourced from the United States, Italy and Spain. From T cells, B-cell-depleted T cells, or PBMCs came the material, which was cDNA or gDNA.

From germline, CDR1 is LNHDA and CDR2 SQIVND (reference sequence). CDR3 length: 16 amino acids. V shed 1 base, J shed 3 bases, and the junction held 8 bases outside the gene matches. The repertoire was sequenced with immunoSEQ multiplex PCR; TCRdb's copy has only in-frame clones and lacks some. This repertoire shows 350,000 to 500,000 clones, 88% found once; its top ten account for about 1.4%. Participants, 18 to 89 years old, spanned more than 20 US areas. Exposed participants came across a COVID-19 case within 2 weeks before study entry. The receptor was isolated from a woman in her late teens or twenties who had been exposed to COVID-19. The chain links TRBV19 to TRBJ2-7, with 8 bases matching TRBD1. The material sequenced was PBMCs or T cells enriched from blood (not recorded which). CDR3 in DNA: TGTGCCAGTAGTATAGTCGGGACAGGAATGTACTACGAGCAGTACTTC. This gives the protein CASSIVGTGMYYEQYF.